This is a list of T cell receptor beta chains from one sample in a study of Graves' ophthalmopathy and Graves' hyperthyroidism. TCRdb fed the multiplex PCR reads into MiXCR, producing one record per CDR3 protein. Among about 620,000 distinct CDR3 sequences listed, about 20% were seen once. Sequences were obtained from peripheral blood. These receptors were obtained from a woman aged 18-29 years with stable Graves' hyperthyroidism. Some clones in this sample may be carry-over from other donors' samples. CDR3s include the opening cysteine and the closing phenylalanine or tryptophan. The order of the fields is clone size, D gene, CDR3 length, J gene, V gene, CDR3 protein, CDR3 DNA. The D gene is left open where the match is weak. Rows may omit the clone size; those that give it use once, few, many or a size class.

clone size: .
D gene: TRBD1
CDR3 length: 16
J gene: TRBJ1-1
V gene: TRBV28
CDR3 protein: CASSSSGTVKNTEAFF
CDR3 DNA: TGTGCCAGCAGTTCGTCCGGGACAGTAAAAAACACTGAAGCTTTCTTT

clone size: few
D gene: .
CDR3 length: 11
J gene: TRBJ2-5
V gene: TRBV3-1
CDR3 protein: CASSREWTKYF
CDR3 DNA: TGTGCCAGCAGCCGGGAGTGGACCAAGTACTTC

clone size: many
D gene: .
CDR3 length: 15
J gene: TRBJ1-2
V gene: TRBV9
CDR3 protein: CASSVESLGQGGYTF
CDR3 DNA: TGTGCCAGCAGCGTAGAAAGTTTGGGGCAGGGTGGCTACACCTTC

clone size: many
D gene: TRBD1
CDR3 length: 14
J gene: TRBJ2-5
V gene: TRBV7-6
CDR3 protein: CASSTGAEQETQYF
CDR3 DNA: TGTGCCAGCAGCACAGGGGCGGAACAAGAGACCCAGTACTTC

clone size: .
D gene: .
CDR3 length: 11
J gene: TRBJ2-2
V gene: TRBV30
CDR3 protein: CAWARSGELFF
CDR3 DNA: TGTGCCTGGGCGAGGTCCGGGGAGCTGTTTTTT

clone size: many
D gene: .
CDR3 length: 14
J gene: TRBJ1-3
V gene: TRBV12-3/TRBV12-4
CDR3 protein: CASTLGQNWDTIYF
CDR3 DNA: TGTGCCAGCACCCTGGGACAAAACTGGGACACCATATATTTT

clone size: many
D gene: .
CDR3 length: 13
J gene: TRBJ1-2
V gene: TRBV10-3
CDR3 protein: CAIKYTDSGGYTF
CDR3 DNA: TGTGCCATCAAGTACACCGACTCGGGTGGCTACACCTTC

clone size: many
D gene: .
CDR3 length: 13
J gene: TRBJ1-1
V gene: TRBV7-3
CDR3 protein: CASSRASDTEAFF
CDR3 DNA: TGTGCCAGTTCCCGGGCCTCAGACACTGAAGCTTTCTTT

clone size: .
D gene: TRBD1
CDR3 length: 15
J gene: TRBJ1-1
V gene: TRBV12-3/TRBV12-4
CDR3 protein: CASSLADRGGTEAFF
CDR3 DNA: TGTGCCAGCAGTTTAGCGGACAGGGGCGGGACTGAAGCTTTCTTT

clone size: few
D gene: .
CDR3 length: 15
J gene: TRBJ2-5
V gene: TRBV28
CDR3 protein: CASSLLAGDTETQYF
CDR3 DNA: TGTGCCAGCAGTTTATTGGCAGGGGATACGGAGACCCAGTACTTC

clone size: many
D gene: TRBD1
CDR3 length: 15
J gene: TRBJ1-2
V gene: TRBV6-1
CDR3 protein: CASSGDRASAYGYTF
CDR3 DNA: TGTGCCAGCAGTGGGGACAGGGCCAGCGCCTATGGCTACACCTTC

clone size: many
D gene: TRBD1
CDR3 length: 14
J gene: TRBJ1-2
V gene: TRBV10-3
CDR3 protein: CAISTGGAVYGYTF
CDR3 DNA: TGTGCCATCAGCACAGGGGGCGCAGTTTATGGCTACACCTTC

clone size: many
D gene: .
CDR3 length: 13
J gene: TRBJ1-1
V gene: TRBV9
CDR3 protein: CASSMGGDTEAFF
CDR3 DNA: TGTGCCAGCAGCATGGGGGGGGACACTGAAGCTTTCTTT

clone size: few
D gene: TRBD1
CDR3 length: 15
J gene: TRBJ2-1
V gene: TRBV6-5
CDR3 protein: CASNSRTGGRDEQFF
CDR3 DNA: TGTGCCAGCAATTCTCGGACAGGGGGCCGGGATGAGCAGTTCTTC

clone size: .
D gene: .
CDR3 length: 17
J gene: TRBJ1-1
V gene: TRBV6-1
CDR3 protein: CASSGVTRTAMNTEAFF
CDR3 DNA: TGTGCCAGCAGTGGGGTAACGCGGACAGCTATGAACACTGAAGCTTTCTTT

clone size: many
D gene: .
CDR3 length: 18
J gene: TRBJ2-7
V gene: TRBV11-2
CDR3 protein: CASSTLKSIGQYSYEQYF
CDR3 DNA: TGTGCCAGCAGCACCCTCAAAAGTATAGGACAGTACTCCTACGAGCAGTACTTC

clone size: few
D gene: TRBD1
CDR3 length: 17
J gene: TRBJ2-5
V gene: TRBV12-3/TRBV12-4
CDR3 protein: CASSFFTGGILVETQYF
CDR3 DNA: TGTGCCAGCAGTTTTTTTACAGGGGGCATATTGGTAGAGACCCAGTACTTC

clone size: many
D gene: .
CDR3 length: 16
J gene: TRBJ1-3
V gene: TRBV28
CDR3 protein: CASSSSLGGAGNTIYF
CDR3 DNA: TGTGCCAGCAGTTCGTCTCTCGGGGGAGCTGGAAACACCATATATTTT

clone size: .
D gene: TRBD1
CDR3 length: 16
J gene: TRBJ1-5
V gene: TRBV6-1
CDR3 protein: CASTDWGQGRLQPQHF
CDR3 DNA: TGTGCCAGCACCGATTGGGGACAGGGGCGCCTTCAGCCCCAGCATTTT

clone size: .
D gene: TRBD1
CDR3 length: 16
J gene: TRBJ1-1
V gene: TRBV18
CDR3 protein: CASSTTRQGGTTEAFF
CDR3 DNA: TGTGCCAGCTCGACTACGCGTCAGGGGGGGACGACTGAAGCTTTCTTT

clone size: few
D gene: .
CDR3 length: 13
J gene: TRBJ1-1
V gene: TRBV12-3/TRBV12-4
CDR3 protein: CASILTVNTEAFF
CDR3 DNA: TGTGCCAGCATTTTGACAGTGAACACTGAAGCTTTCTTT

clone size: many
D gene: .
CDR3 length: 15
J gene: TRBJ1-2
V gene: TRBV6-1
CDR3 protein: CASSETVTGGYGYTF
CDR3 DNA: TGTGCCAGCAGTGAAACAGTTACAGGAGGCTATGGCTACACCTTC

clone size: many
D gene: TRBD1
CDR3 length: 13
J gene: TRBJ1-2
V gene: TRBV2
CDR3 protein: CASRQGVVYGYTF
CDR3 DNA: TGTGCCAGCAGACAGGGGGTGGTCTACGGCTACACCTTC

clone size: many
D gene: .
CDR3 length: 15
J gene: TRBJ1-5
V gene: TRBV28
CDR3 protein: CASRSGEGGFQPQHF
CDR3 DNA: TGTGCCAGCAGATCCGGGGAGGGGGGGTTTCAGCCCCAGCATTTT

clone size: many
D gene: TRBD1
CDR3 length: 16
J gene: TRBJ2-7
V gene: TRBV15
CDR3 protein: CATSWAGTGGTYEQYF
CDR3 DNA: TGTGCCACCAGCTGGGCCGGGACAGGCGGAACCTACGAGCAGTACTTC

clone size: .
D gene: .
CDR3 length: 15
J gene: TRBJ2-5
V gene: TRBV5-1
CDR3 protein: CASSPGRVGSETQYF
CDR3 DNA: TGCGCCAGCAGCCCCGGCAGGGTGGGTTCAGAGACCCAGTACTTC

clone size: many
D gene: TRBD1
CDR3 length: 15
J gene: TRBJ1-5
V gene: TRBV28
CDR3 protein: CASSFAGQGNQPQHF
CDR3 DNA: TGTGCCAGCAGTTTCGCCGGACAGGGGAATCAGCCCCAGCATTTT

clone size: many
D gene: TRBD2
CDR3 length: 18
J gene: TRBJ2-7
V gene: TRBV11-2
CDR3 protein: CASSLRRLAGRSSYEQYF
CDR3 DNA: TGTGCCAGCAGCTTAAGGCGACTAGCGGGTAGGAGCTCCTACGAGCAGTACTTC

clone size: few
D gene: .
CDR3 length: 15
J gene: TRBJ2-5
V gene: TRBV5-1
CDR3 protein: CASRPVRGGQETQYF
CDR3 DNA: TGCGCCAGCAGACCCGTGAGGGGTGGACAAGAGACCCAGTACTTC

clone size: many
D gene: .
CDR3 length: 15
J gene: TRBJ2-7
V gene: TRBV6-5
CDR3 protein: CASSYSGGGGYEQYF
CDR3 DNA: TGTGCCAGCAGTTACTCAGGCGGCGGAGGCTACGAGCAGTACTTC

clone size: few
D gene: .
CDR3 length: 16
J gene: TRBJ2-2
V gene: TRBV9
CDR3 protein: CASSVVVTSNTGELFF
CDR3 DNA: TGTGCCAGCAGCGTAGTGGTAACCTCGAACACCGGGGAGCTGTTTTTT

clone size: few
D gene: .
CDR3 length: 13
J gene: TRBJ1-5
V gene: TRBV3-1
CDR3 protein: CASSQDRTSSQHF
CDR3 DNA: TGTGCCAGCAGCCAAGATCGGACATCTTCCCAGCATTTT

clone size: .
D gene: .
CDR3 length: 13
J gene: TRBJ1-1
V gene: TRBV30
CDR3 protein: CAGYKADSTEACF
CDR3 DNA: TGTGCCGGCTACAAGGCCGATAGCACTGAAGCTTGCTTT

clone size: many
D gene: .
CDR3 length: 16
J gene: TRBJ2-4
V gene: TRBV27
CDR3 protein: CASSLSSGFGKNIQYF
CDR3 DNA: TGTGCCAGCAGTTTATCGTCAGGGTTCGGCAAAAACATTCAGTACTTC

clone size: .
D gene: TRBD2
CDR3 length: 14
J gene: TRBJ2-7
V gene: TRBV4-1
CDR3 protein: CASSPREGLYEQYF
CDR3 DNA: TGCGCCAGCAGCCCCCGGGAGGGCCTTTACGAGCAGTACTTC

clone size: many
D gene: .
CDR3 length: 16
J gene: TRBJ1-1
V gene: TRBV6-5
CDR3 protein: CASSYSISQMNTEAFF
CDR3 DNA: TGTGCCAGCAGTTACTCGATCTCGCAGATGAACACTGAAGCTTTCTTT

clone size: few
D gene: .
CDR3 length: 14
J gene: TRBJ2-5
V gene: TRBV2
CDR3 protein: CASSDPGSQETQYF
CDR3 DNA: TGTGCCAGCAGTGACCCAGGATCCCAAGAGACCCAGTACTTC

clone size: many
D gene: .
CDR3 length: 14
J gene: TRBJ2-6
V gene: TRBV12-3/TRBV12-4
CDR3 protein: CASSLGYGANVLTF
CDR3 DNA: TGTGCCAGCAGTTTGGGTTACGGGGCCAACGTCCTGACTTTC

clone size: many
D gene: .
CDR3 length: 12
J gene: TRBJ1-1
V gene: TRBV2
CDR3 protein: CATPGLNTEAFF
CDR3 DNA: TGTGCCACCCCAGGGTTGAACACTGAAGCTTTCTTT

clone size: .
D gene: TRBD1
CDR3 length: 16
J gene: TRBJ2-7
V gene: TRBV28
CDR3 protein: CASSSPGQASSYEQYF
CDR3 DNA: TGTGCCAGCAGTTCACCTGGACAGGCTTCATCCTACGAACAGTACTTC

clone size: many
D gene: TRBD1
CDR3 length: 16
J gene: TRBJ1-2
V gene: TRBV5-1
CDR3 protein: CASTATTGGGLYGYTF
CDR3 DNA: TGCGCCAGCACCGCCACCACAGGGGGCGGTCTATATGGCTACACCTTC

clone size: few
D gene: .
CDR3 length: 16
J gene: TRBJ1-3
V gene: TRBV2
CDR3 protein: CASSEGRGGSGNTIYF
CDR3 DNA: TGTGCCAGCAGTGAAGGCAGGGGAGGCTCTGGAAACACCATATATTTT

clone size: many
D gene: TRBD1
CDR3 length: 13
J gene: TRBJ1-1
V gene: TRBV29-1
CDR3 protein: CSVGQGGNTEAFF
CDR3 DNA: TGCAGCGTTGGTCAGGGGGGGAACACTGAAGCTTTCTTT

clone size: many
D gene: .
CDR3 length: 18
J gene: TRBJ2-6
V gene: TRBV12-3/TRBV12-4
CDR3 protein: CASSFSGVPTSGANVLTF
CDR3 DNA: TGTGCCAGCAGTTTCTCAGGGGTACCAACCTCTGGGGCCAACGTCCTGACTTTC

clone size: many
D gene: .
CDR3 length: 14
J gene: TRBJ2-5
V gene: TRBV6-2/TRBV6-3
CDR3 protein: CASSSGGGGETQYF
CDR3 DNA: TGTGCCAGCAGTTCAGGGGGCGGGGGAGAGACCCAGTACTTC

clone size: many
D gene: TRBD1
CDR3 length: 13
J gene: TRBJ2-4
V gene: TRBV12-3/TRBV12-4
CDR3 protein: CASSLGDRNIQYF
CDR3 DNA: TGTGCCAGCAGTTTAGGGGACAGAAACATTCAGTACTTC

clone size: .
D gene: TRBD1
CDR3 length: 11
J gene: TRBJ1-1
V gene: TRBV2
CDR3 protein: CASSTGGRAFF
CDR3 DNA: TGTGCCAGCAGTACAGGGGGGAGAGCTTTCTTT

clone size: many
D gene: .
CDR3 length: 18
J gene: TRBJ2-7
V gene: TRBV4-1
CDR3 protein: CASSQGQASAVSSYEQYF
CDR3 DNA: TGCGCCAGCAGCCAAGGACAGGCGTCGGCGGTAAGCTCCTACGAGCAGTACTTC

clone size: many
D gene: TRBD2
CDR3 length: 14
J gene: TRBJ2-7
V gene: TRBV4-1
CDR3 protein: CASSQTSGRNEQYF
CDR3 DNA: TGCGCCAGCAGCCAGACTAGCGGCCGGAACGAGCAGTACTTC

clone size: many
D gene: TRBD1
CDR3 length: 16
J gene: TRBJ1-6
V gene: TRBV20-1
CDR3 protein: CSAMTGFGSYNSPLHF
CDR3 DNA: TGCAGTGCCATGACAGGGTTCGGCTCCTATAATTCACCCCTCCACTTT

clone size: .
D gene: .
CDR3 length: 13
J gene: TRBJ2-7
V gene: TRBV5-1
CDR3 protein: CASSLRGADEQYF
CDR3 DNA: TGCGCCAGCAGCTTGCGGGGGGCTGATGAGCAGTACTTC

clone size: many
D gene: TRBD2
CDR3 length: 14
J gene: TRBJ2-7
V gene: TRBV12-3/TRBV12-4
CDR3 protein: CASSFVGGPWEQYF
CDR3 DNA: TGTGCCAGCAGTTTTGTGGGAGGGCCGTGGGAGCAGTACTTC

clone size: .
D gene: TRBD1
CDR3 length: 11
J gene: TRBJ2-5
V gene: TRBV20-1
CDR3 protein: CSARTGGTQYF
CDR3 DNA: TGCAGTGCCAGGACAGGGGGGACCCAGTACTTC

clone size: .
D gene: TRBD2
CDR3 length: 18
J gene: TRBJ2-4
V gene: TRBV15
CDR3 protein: CATSTPGSPGGAENIQYF
CDR3 DNA: TGTGCCACCTCCACCCCAGGGTCCCCGGGGGGGGCCGAAAACATTCAGTACTTC

clone size: many
D gene: TRBD1
CDR3 length: 16
J gene: TRBJ1-5
V gene: TRBV6-8
CDR3 protein: CASSYDRGYSNQPQHF
CDR3 DNA: TGTGCCAGCAGTTACGACAGGGGATATAGCAATCAGCCCCAGCATTTT